This T cell receptor beta chain was obtained from a study of T cell responses to AZD1222 COVID-19 vaccine. The table came from immunoSEQ multiplex PCR; TCRdb's copy has only in-frame clones and leaves some out. The sample records roughly 24,000 clones, 88% being singletons. Study-wide points: Researchers took repertoire samples only after the peak T cell response had come. Baseline seropositivity characterized only a handful of AZD1222 recipients.

Samples with a second dose at about 4 or about 12 weeks were pooled together. Note on this clone: Its antigen is still unknown.

Looked up from germline, CDR1 is ENHRY and CDR2 is SYGVKD. This CDR3 region has 14 residues. V shed 6 bases and J 7 bases; nucleotides not matched to a gene: 5. J is TRBJ2-2 and V is TRBV10-3; 10 bases fit TRBD1. The origin of this receptor is an adult who received the AZD1222 COVID-19 vaccine. Sequencing was performed on peripheral blood, taken 28 days after the second AZD1222 dose. CDR3 protein: CAIRDRGFGGELFF. CDR3 sequence (DNA): TGTGCCATCAGGGACAGGGGGTTTGGCGGGGAGCTGTTTTTT.